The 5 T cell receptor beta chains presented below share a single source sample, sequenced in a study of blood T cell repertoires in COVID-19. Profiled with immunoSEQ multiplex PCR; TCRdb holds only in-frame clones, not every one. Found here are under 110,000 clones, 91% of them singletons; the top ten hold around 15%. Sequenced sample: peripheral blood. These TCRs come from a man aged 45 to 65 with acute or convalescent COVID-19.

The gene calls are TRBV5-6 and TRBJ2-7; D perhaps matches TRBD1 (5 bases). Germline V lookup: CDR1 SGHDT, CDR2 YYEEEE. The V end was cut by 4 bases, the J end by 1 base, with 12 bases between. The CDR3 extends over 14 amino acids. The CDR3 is CASSRLDSSYEQYF. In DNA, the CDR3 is TGTGCCAGCAGCCGTCTCGACAGTTCCTACGAGCAGTACTTC.

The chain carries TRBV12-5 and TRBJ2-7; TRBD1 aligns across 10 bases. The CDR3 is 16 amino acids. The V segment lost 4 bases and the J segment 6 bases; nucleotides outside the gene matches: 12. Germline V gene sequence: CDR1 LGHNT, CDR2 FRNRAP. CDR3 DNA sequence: TGTGCTAGTGGTTCTAACTACGGGACAGGGGAGCGCGAGCAGTACTTC. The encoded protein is CASGSNYGTGEREQYF.

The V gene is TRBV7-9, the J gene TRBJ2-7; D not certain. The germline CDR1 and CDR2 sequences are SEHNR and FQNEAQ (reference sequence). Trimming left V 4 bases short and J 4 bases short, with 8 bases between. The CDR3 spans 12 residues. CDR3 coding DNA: TGTGCCAGCAGCTCCCCCGGGTACGAGCAGTACTTC. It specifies CASSSPGYEQYF.

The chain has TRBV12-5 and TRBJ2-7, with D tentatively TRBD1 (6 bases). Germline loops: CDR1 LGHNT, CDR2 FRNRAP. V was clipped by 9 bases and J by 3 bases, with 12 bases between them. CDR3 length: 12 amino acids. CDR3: CASRDTNYEQYF. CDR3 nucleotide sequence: TGTGCTAGCCGGGACACAAACTACGAGCAGTACTTC.

The CDR3 region has the DNA TGTGCCAGCAGCTTGGGCGCACCTCGTGAAGCTTTCTTT. Translating it yields CASSLGAPREAFF. This chain uses TRBV11-2 with TRBJ1-1; no reliable D call. Germline lookup yields CDR1 SGHAT and CDR2 FQNNGV. Trimming removed 3 bases at V and 7 bases at J, with 12 bases between. The CDR3 sequence is 13 residues long.